This entry lists 20 T cell receptor beta chains sequenced from one sample in a study of identifying expanded T cells in peripheral blood. Libraries were prepared by immunoSEQ multiplex PCR; TCRdb keeps only in-frame clonotypes and omits some of them. The sample has 120,000 or so clones, around four fifths seen once. The specimen was blood. These receptors all come from a person aged 18 to 75 in good health.

This sequence joins TRBV4-1 and TRBJ1-2, with unresolved D. V lost 3 bases and J 5 bases, leaving 19 bases between the germline ends. CDR1 and CDR2 (germline): MGHRA, YSYEKL. The CDR3 spans 16 residues. The chain's CDR3 is CASSQVFETGHYGYTF. Here the CDR3 DNA reads TGCGCCAGCAGCCAGGTTTTCGAGACTGGGCATTATGGCTACACCTTC.

This clone was counted many times. The chain uses TRBV30 and TRBJ1-2; no reliable D call. The V gene lost 7 bases and the J gene lost 9 bases, with 18 bases spanning the gap. The CDR3 consists of 12 residues. Germline lookup yields CDR1 GTSNPN and CDR2 SVGIG (reference sequence). The CDR3 loop is CASARKGSRYTF. In DNA, the CDR3 is TGTGCCTCGGCCCGAAAAGGGAGTCGCTACACCTTC.

V usage is TRBV6-5 and J usage is TRBJ1-1; D may be TRBD1 (6 bases). V dropped 5 bases and J dropped 9 bases, with 13 bases sitting between them. From germline, CDR1 is MNHEY and CDR2 SVGAGI. The CDR3 runs to 12 residues. The CDR3 protein is CASSDTRGKAFF. The CDR3 DNA is TGTGCCAGCAGTGACACCAGGGGAAAAGCTTTCTTT.

The rearrangement uses TRBV25-1 and TRBJ2-1; either TRBD1 or TRBD2 may fit D (5 bases each). The CDR3 is 15 amino acids. Trimming cost V 2 bases and J 7 bases, with 15 bases left between them. The germline gives CDR1 MGHDK, CDR2 SYGVNS. This CDR3 reads CASSEGTYPQNEQFF. CDR3 coding DNA: TGTGCCAGCAGTGAAGGGACCTACCCCCAAAATGAGCAGTTCTTC.

The chain carries TRBV18 and TRBJ1-2; a possible D gene is TRBD1 (6 bases). Trimming removed 3 bases at V and 4 bases at J, with 18 bases between. The CDR3 spans 16 residues. Looked up from germline, CDR1 is KGHSH and CDR2 is LQKENI. CDR3 protein: CASSPKDYRVSYGYTF. The DNA for the CDR3 is TGTGCCAGCTCACCTAAGGATTACAGGGTTTCCTATGGCTACACCTTC. The variable domain in full, completed from reference TRBV18 and TRBJ1-2, reads NAGVMQNPRHLVRRRGQEARLRCSPMKGHSHVYWYRQLPEEGLKFMVYLQKENIIDESGMPKERFSAEFPKEGPSILRIQQVVRGDSAAYFCASSPKDYRVSYGYTFGSGTRLTVV.

This rearrangement joins TRBV9 to TRBJ1-6; 8 bases map to TRBD1. Per germline, CDR1 SGDLS and CDR2 YYNGEE. V lost 4 bases to trimming and J lost 7 bases; unmatched junction nucleotides: 4. The CDR3 runs to 14 residues. The chain's CDR3 is CASSQRQGNSPLHF. The CDR3 DNA reads TGTGCCAGCAGCCAGAGACAGGGGAATTCACCCCTCCACTTT.

This clone is a singleton in its sample. The V gene is TRBV5-1, the J gene TRBJ2-3; unclear D gene. The CDR3 has 13 amino acids. The V gene lost 0 bases and the J gene lost 6 bases, with 8 bases spanning the gap. Germline V gene data show CDR1 as SGHRS and CDR2 as YFSETQ. The CDR3 reads CASSLDLGDTQYF. The DNA for the CDR3 is TGCGCCAGCAGCTTGGATCTCGGGGATACGCAGTATTTT.

V usage is TRBV11-2 and J usage is TRBJ2-3; D tentatively reads TRBD1 or TRBD2 (5 bases each). Between the trimmed V and J ends, which lost 2 bases and 0 bases, there was a span of 18 bases. CDR3 length: 18 residues. CDR1 SGHAT and CDR2 FQNNGV come from the germline V gene. The CDR3 bases are TGTGCCAGCAGCTTATTTATCCGGCTCGGGGCTAGCACAGATACGCAGTATTTT. Its protein product is CASSLFIRLGASTDTQYF.

The V gene is TRBV29-1, the J gene TRBJ1-1; D is ambiguous. CDR3 size: 13 residues. V lost 0 bases to trimming and J lost 0 bases, with 5 bases between them. Germline lookup yields CDR1 SQVTM and CDR2 ANQGSEA. The CDR3 nucleotides are TGCAGCGTTGAAGAGCCCCTGAACACTGAAGCTTTCTTT. Its protein is CSVEEPLNTEAFF.

The rearrangement joins TRBV7-2 to TRBJ2-1; TRBD2 aligns across 8 bases. There are 17 residues in the CDR3. CDR1 and CDR2 (germline): SGHTA, FQGNSA. The V segment lost 4 bases and the J segment 1 base; nucleotides outside the gene matches: 9. The CDR3 DNA follows: TGTGCCAGCAGCTCGGGGGGGTCTAGCGCATCCTACAATGAGCAGTTCTTC. It codes for CASSSGGSSASYNEQFF.

The V and J genes are TRBV7-2 and TRBJ2-2; the match to TRBD1 covers 9 bases. Germline lookup yields CDR1 SGHTA and CDR2 FQGNSA. After removal of 3 bases from V and 4 bases from J, the junction contained 9 bases not matched to a gene. The CDR3 extends over 17 amino acids. CDR3 protein: CASSLAQQGAFTGELFF. The CDR3 region has the DNA TGTGCCAGCAGCTTGGCCCAACAGGGGGCGTTCACCGGGGAGCTGTTTTTT. Full variable domain (missing parts from reference TRBV7-2 and TRBJ2-2): GAGVSQSPSNKVTEKGKDVELRCDPISGHTALYWYRQSLGQGLEFLIYFQGNSAPDKSGLPSDRFSAERTGGSVSTLTIQRTQQEDSAVYLCASSLAQQGAFTGELFFGEGSRLTVL.

This clone was seen a few times. The rearrangement joins TRBV9 to TRBJ1-1; the D gene is possibly TRBD1 (5 bases). The germline V gene encodes CDR1 SGDLS and CDR2 YYNGEE. V lost 0 bases to trimming and J lost 7 bases, with 10 bases between them. CDR3 size: 13 residues. The CDR3 nucleotides read TGTGCCAGCAGCGTAGGAGGGGCAGGTGAAGCTTTCTTT. Translation: CASSVGGAGEAFF. Variable domain in full (rest from reference TRBV9 and TRBJ1-1): DSGVTQTPKHLITATGQRVTLRCSPRSGDLSVYWYQQSLDQGLQFLIQYYNGEERAKGNILERFSAQQFPDLHSELNLSSLELGDSALYFCASSVGGAGEAFFGQGTRLTVV.

The V gene is TRBV6-5, the J gene TRBJ2-7; D is possibly TRBD1 (9 bases). Germline V gives CDR1 MNHEY, CDR2 SVGAGI. Deletions cut 10 bases from V and 6 bases from J, with 19 bases between. The length of the CDR3 is 13 residues. The CDR3 sequence is CATGGTGTPEQYF. For the CDR3, the DNA is TGTGCCACGGGGGGGACAGGGACCCCCGAGCAGTACTTC.

The rearrangement links TRBV6-6 to TRBJ2-7; TRBD1 matches at 9 bases. Trimming cost V 6 bases and J 6 bases; bases outside gene matches: 6. Per the germline V gene, CDR1 is MNHNY and CDR2 is SVGAGI (reference sequence). This CDR3 region has 13 residues. The CDR3 DNA sequence: TGTGCCAGCAGGGGGGACAGGGTTTCCGAGCAGTACTTC. Encoded protein: CASRGDRVSEQYF.

Concerning this clone: Other DNA sequences from this sample encode an identical CDR3 as well. The chain uses TRBV28 and TRBJ1-2; D remains unclear. Trimming removed 3 bases at V and 5 bases at J, with 7 bases between. Germline V CDR1 and CDR2: MDHEN, SYDVKM. The CDR3 has 12 amino acids. The CDR3 loop is CASSFSGYGYTF. In DNA, the CDR3 is TGTGCCAGCAGTTTTTCTGGGTATGGCTACACCTTC.

This rearrangement joins TRBV5-4 to TRBJ1-1; D is unclear. Germline V gives CDR1 SGHNT, CDR2 YYREEE (reference sequence). The V gene lost 5 bases and the J gene lost 3 bases, with 11 bases spanning the gap. The CDR3 runs to 13 residues. The CDR3 DNA follows: TGTGCCAGCAGGACCTGGGGTTACACTGAAGCTTTCTTT. Amino acids: CASRTWGYTEAFF.

Concerning this clone: Other nucleotide sequences from this sample produce the same CDR3. V is TRBV4-3 and J is TRBJ1-6; 8 nucleotides match TRBD1. V shed 4 bases, J shed 1 base, and the junction held 6 bases outside the gene matches. CDR1 is LGHNA and CDR2 is YSLEER in the germline V gene. The CDR3 is 17 residues long. CDR3 sequence: CASSLGHRGSYNSPLHF. CDR3 DNA sequence: TGCGCCAGCAGCCTAGGACACAGGGGGTCCTATAATTCACCCCTCCACTTT.

In nucleotides, the CDR3 is TGTGCCAGCAGCTTATTATTGAGGGGGGGGAACACTGAAGCTTTCTTT. It is translated as CASSLLLRGGNTEAFF. V gene TRBV7-2 combines with J gene TRBJ1-1; TRBD1 is a possible D gene (6 bases). The CDR3 is made up of 16 amino acids. Germline V CDR1 and CDR2: SGHTA, FQGNSA. Trimming stripped 2 bases from V and 1 base from J, with 14 bases between.

The chain is built from TRBV4-3 and TRBJ2-3; D uncertain. The CDR3 covers 14 residues. CDR1 is LGHNA, CDR2 YSLEER, per germline. V dropped 0 bases and J dropped 0 bases, with 4 bases sitting between them. The chain's CDR3 is CASSQDTSTDTQYF. The CDR3 nucleotides read TGCGCCAGCAGCCAAGATACAAGCACAGATACGCAGTATTTT.

The chain has TRBV29-1 and TRBJ2-2; D gene uncertain. The CDR3 consists of 12 residues. In germline, CDR1 is SQVTM, CDR2 ANQGSEA. The V end was cut by 7 bases, the J end by 6 bases, with 12 bases between. The CDR3, as DNA: TGCAGCGCTGAGAATTCGGCCGGGGAGCTGTTTTTT. It is translated as CSAENSAGELFF.